This TCR beta chain appears in the sequencing data of a study of cytomegalovirus exposure and HLA in healthy donors. The PCR was carried out with 60 Vbeta primers and 13 Jbeta primers. Profiled with immunoSEQ multiplex PCR; TCRdb holds only in-frame clones, not every one. The sample has fewer than 150,000 clones; about 16% are singletons. As concerns this clone: The target antigen is unknown.

Study-wide points: Serostatus for CMV was the only available immune exposure information. For most TCR sequences rarity was the rule, although some public TCRs occurred in many donors.

The V gene end was trimmed by 0 bases and the J gene end by 5 bases; junction bases not matched to a gene: 2. The CDR3 contains 15 residues. CDR1 is LNHNV and CDR2 is YYDKDF in the germline V gene (reference sequence). Sequenced sample: PBMCs. The clonotype was recovered from a woman aged 18-29 years in good health and CMV-seronegative. The chain recombines TRBV15 with TRBJ1-5, with 9 bases lining up with TRBD1. CDR3 loop: CATSRDGDRDQPQHF. In DNA, the CDR3 is TGTGCCACCAGCAGAGATGGGGACAGGGATCAGCCCCAGCATTTT. The full variable domain, in which reference TRBV15 and TRBJ1-5 provide the parts outside the CDR3, is DAMVIQNPRYQVTQFGKPVTLSCSQTLNHNVMYWYQQKSSQAPKLLFHYYDKDFNNEADTPDNFQSRRPNTSFCFLDIRSPGLGDTAMYLCATSRDGDRDQPQHFGDGTRLSIL.